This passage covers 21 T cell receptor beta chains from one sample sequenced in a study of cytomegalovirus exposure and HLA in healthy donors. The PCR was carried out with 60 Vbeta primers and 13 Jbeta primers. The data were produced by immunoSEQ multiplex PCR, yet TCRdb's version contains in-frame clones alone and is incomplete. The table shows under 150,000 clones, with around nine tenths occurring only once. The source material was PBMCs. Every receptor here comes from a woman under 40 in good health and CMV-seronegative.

CDR3: CSVAGQGGNGYTF. The CDR3 region has the DNA TGCAGCGTTGCCGGACAGGGGGGGAATGGCTACACCTTC. The V gene is TRBV29-1, the J gene TRBJ1-2; 10 bases match TRBD1. The length of the CDR3 is 13 residues. The trim removed 4 bases at V and 6 bases at J, leaving 5 bases unmatched. Germline V gives CDR1 SQVTM, CDR2 ANQGSEA.

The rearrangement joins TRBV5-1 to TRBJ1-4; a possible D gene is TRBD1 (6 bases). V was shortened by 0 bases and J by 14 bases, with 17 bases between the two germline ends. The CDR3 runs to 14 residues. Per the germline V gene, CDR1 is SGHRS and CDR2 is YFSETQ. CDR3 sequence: CASSLGGRTPMLFF. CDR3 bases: TGCGCCAGCAGCTTGGGGGGGCGTACCCCTATGCTGTTTTTT.

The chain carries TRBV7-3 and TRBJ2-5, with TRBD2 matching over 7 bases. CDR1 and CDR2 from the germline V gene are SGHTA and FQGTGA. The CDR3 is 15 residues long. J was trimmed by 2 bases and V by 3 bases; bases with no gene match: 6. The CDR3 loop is CASSLLGGWQETQYF. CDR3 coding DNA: TGTGCCAGCAGCTTGTTGGGGGGGTGGCAAGAGACCCAGTACTTC.

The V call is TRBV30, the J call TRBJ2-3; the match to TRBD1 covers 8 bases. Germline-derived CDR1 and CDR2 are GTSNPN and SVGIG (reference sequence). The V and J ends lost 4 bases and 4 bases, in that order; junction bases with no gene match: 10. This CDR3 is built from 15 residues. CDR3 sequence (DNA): TGTGCCTGGACGTCGACAGGGGTAGGACCAGATACGCAGTATTTT. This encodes CAWTSTGVGPDTQYF.

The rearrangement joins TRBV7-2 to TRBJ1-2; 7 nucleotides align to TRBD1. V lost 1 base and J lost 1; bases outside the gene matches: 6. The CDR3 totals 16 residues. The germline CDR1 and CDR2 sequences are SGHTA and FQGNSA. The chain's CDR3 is CASSLVKGARNYGYTF. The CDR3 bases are TGTGCCAGCAGCTTAGTCAAGGGGGCGCGTAACTATGGCTACACCTTC.

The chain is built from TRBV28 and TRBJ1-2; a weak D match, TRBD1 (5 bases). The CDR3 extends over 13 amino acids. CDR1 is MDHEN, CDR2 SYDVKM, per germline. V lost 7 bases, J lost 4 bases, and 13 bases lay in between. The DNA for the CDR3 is TGTGCCAGCACATCCAGGGTACTCTATGGCTACACCTTC. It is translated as CASTSRVLYGYTF.

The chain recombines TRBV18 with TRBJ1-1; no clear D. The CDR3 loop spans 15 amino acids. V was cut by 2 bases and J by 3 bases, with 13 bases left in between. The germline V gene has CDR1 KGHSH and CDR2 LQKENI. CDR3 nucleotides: TGTGCCAGCTCACCAGGAAACGGGTTGGACACTGAAGCTTTCTTT. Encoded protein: CASSPGNGLDTEAFF.

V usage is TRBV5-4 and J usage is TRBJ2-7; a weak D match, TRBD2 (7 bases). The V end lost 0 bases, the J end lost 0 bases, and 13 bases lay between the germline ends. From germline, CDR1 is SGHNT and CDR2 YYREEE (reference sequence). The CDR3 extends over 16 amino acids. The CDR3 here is CASSLAGEGHSYEQYF. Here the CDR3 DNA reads TGTGCCAGCAGCTTGGCAGGGGAGGGGCACTCCTACGAGCAGTACTTC.

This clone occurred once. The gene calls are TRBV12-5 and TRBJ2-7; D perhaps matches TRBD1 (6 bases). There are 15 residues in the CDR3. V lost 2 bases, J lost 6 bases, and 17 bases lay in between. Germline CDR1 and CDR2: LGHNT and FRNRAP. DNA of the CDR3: TGTGCTAGTGGTTTGCCTGGGACACCCGCGAGCGAGCAGTACTTC. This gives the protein CASGLPGTPASEQYF.

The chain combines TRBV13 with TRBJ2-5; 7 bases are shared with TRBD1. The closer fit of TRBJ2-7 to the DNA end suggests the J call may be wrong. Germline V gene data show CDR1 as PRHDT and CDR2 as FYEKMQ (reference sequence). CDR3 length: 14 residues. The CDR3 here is CASSARTGYYEQYF. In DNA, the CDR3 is TGTGCCAGCAGCGCGAGGACAGGCTACTACGAGCAGTACTTC.

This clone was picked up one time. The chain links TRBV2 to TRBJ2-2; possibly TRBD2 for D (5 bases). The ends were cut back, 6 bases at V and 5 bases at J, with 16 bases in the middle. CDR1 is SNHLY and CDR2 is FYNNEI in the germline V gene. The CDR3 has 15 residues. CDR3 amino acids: CASRPQSGVTGELFF. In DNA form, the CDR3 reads TGTGCCAGCAGGCCCCAATCCGGGGTTACCGGGGAGCTGTTTTTT.

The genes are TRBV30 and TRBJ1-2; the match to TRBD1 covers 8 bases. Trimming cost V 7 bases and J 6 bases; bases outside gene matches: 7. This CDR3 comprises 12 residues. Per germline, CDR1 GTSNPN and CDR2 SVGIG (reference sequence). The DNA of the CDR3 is TGTGCCTCCAACAGGGGGAAGCATGGCTACACCTTC. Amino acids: CASNRGKHGYTF.

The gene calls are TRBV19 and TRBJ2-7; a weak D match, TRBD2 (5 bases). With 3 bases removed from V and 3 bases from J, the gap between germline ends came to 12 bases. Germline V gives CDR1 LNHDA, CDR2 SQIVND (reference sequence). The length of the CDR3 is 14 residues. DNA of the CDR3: TGTGCCAGTAGTATTGAAGGACTTGGCTACGAGCAGTACTTC. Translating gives CASSIEGLGYEQYF.

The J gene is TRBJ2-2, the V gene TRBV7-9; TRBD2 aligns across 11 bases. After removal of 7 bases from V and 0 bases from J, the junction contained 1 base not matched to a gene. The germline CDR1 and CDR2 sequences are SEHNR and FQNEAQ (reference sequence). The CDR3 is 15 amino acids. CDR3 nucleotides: TGTGCCAGCACGGGACTAGCGGCGAACACCGGGGAGCTGTTTTTT. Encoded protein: CASTGLAANTGELFF. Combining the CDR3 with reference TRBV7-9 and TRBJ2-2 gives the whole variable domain DTGVSQNPRHKITKRGQNVTFRCDPISEHNRLYWYRQTLGQGPEFLTYFQNEAQLEKSRLLSDRFSAERPKGSFSTLEIQRTEQGDSAMYLCASTGLAANTGELFFGEGSRLTVL.

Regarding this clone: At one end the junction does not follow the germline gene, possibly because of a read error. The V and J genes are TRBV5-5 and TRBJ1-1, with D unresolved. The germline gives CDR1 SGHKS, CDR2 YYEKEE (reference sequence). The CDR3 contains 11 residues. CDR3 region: CASSLAGGINF. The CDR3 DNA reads TGTGCCAGCAGCTTGGCGGGAGGAATTAACTTT.

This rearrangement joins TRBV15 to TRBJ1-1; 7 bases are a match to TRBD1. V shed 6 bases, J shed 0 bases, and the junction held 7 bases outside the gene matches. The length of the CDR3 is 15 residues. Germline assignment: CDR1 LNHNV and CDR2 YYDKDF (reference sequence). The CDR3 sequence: CATSSGQRMNTEAFF. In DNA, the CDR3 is TGTGCCACCAGTTCGGGACAGAGAATGAACACTGAAGCTTTCTTT.

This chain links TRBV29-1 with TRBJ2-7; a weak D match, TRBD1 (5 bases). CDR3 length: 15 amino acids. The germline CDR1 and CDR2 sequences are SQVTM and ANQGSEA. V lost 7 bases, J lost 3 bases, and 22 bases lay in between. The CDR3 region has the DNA TGCAGCGCTTATATAAATAGACAGCTGCGCTACGAGCAGTACTTC. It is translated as CSAYINRQLRYEQYF.

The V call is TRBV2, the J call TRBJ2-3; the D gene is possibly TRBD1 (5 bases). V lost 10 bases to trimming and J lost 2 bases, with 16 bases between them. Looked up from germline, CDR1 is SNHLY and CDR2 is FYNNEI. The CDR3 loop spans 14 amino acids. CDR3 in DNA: TGTGCCAAGTGGGGTGGGGCCTTCACAGATACGCAGTATTTT. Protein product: CAKWGGAFTDTQYF.

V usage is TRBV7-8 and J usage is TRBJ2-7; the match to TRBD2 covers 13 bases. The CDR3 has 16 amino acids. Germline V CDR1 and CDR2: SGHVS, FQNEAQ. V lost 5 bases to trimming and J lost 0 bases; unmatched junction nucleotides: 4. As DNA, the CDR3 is TGTGCCAGCAGCGGGACTAGCGGGGCCCTCTCCTACGAGCAGTACTTC. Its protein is CASSGTSGALSYEQYF.

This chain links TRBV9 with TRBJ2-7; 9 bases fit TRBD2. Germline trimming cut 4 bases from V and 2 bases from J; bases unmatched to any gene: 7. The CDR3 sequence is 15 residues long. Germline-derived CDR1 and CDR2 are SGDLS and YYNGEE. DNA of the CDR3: TGTGCCAGCAGCCCCGGGACTAGCAGAACCTACGAGCAGTACTTC. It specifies CASSPGTSRTYEQYF.

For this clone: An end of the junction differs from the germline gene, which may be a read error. The CDR3 DNA reads TGTTCCAGCAACCCCCGACAGGGCCCGAAAGATACGCAGTATTTT. This sequence encodes CSSNPRQGPKDTQYF. The V call is TRBV7-9, the J call TRBJ2-3, with 7 bases lining up with TRBD1. There are 15 residues in the CDR3. Germline V gives CDR1 SEHNR, CDR2 FQNEAQ (reference sequence). Combining the CDR3 with reference TRBV7-9 and TRBJ2-3 gives the whole variable domain DTGVSQNPRHKITKRGQNVTFRCDPISEHNRLYWYRQTLGQGPEFLTYFQNEAQLEKSRLLSDRFSAERPKGSFSTLEIQRTEQGDSAMYLCSSNPRQGPKDTQYFGPGTRLTVL.